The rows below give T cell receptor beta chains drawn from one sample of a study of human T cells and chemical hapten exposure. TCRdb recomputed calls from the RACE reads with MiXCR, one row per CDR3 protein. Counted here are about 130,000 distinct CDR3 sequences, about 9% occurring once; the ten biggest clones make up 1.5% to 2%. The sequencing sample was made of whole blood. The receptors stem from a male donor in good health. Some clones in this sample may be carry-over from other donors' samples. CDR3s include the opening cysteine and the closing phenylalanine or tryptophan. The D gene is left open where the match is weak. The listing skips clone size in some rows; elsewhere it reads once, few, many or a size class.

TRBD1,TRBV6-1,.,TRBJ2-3,TGTGCCAGCAGTGTTAAGCCAGGGGGAAACACAGATACGCAGTATTTT,CASSVKPGGNTDTQYF
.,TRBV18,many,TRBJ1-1,TGTGCCAGCTCACCTTGGGACAAGGACAAGGATTATTGCTTT,CASSPWDKDKDYCF
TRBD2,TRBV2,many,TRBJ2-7,TGTGCCAGCAGTGTTGTAGCGGGAGAAGCGTACGAGCAGTACTTC,CASSVVAGEAYEQYF
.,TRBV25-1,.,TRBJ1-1,TGTGTCAGCAGTATAACAGGGACTGACACTGAAGCTTTCTTT,CVSSITGTDTEAFF
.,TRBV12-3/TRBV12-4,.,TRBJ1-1,TGTGCCAGCAGTAGGACAGCCAAGAACACTGAAGCTTTCTTT,CASSRTAKNTEAFF
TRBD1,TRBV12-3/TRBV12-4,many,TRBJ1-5,TGTGCCAGCAGCCCGGGACAGGGGATTTATCAGCCCCAGCATTTT,CASSPGQGIYQPQHF
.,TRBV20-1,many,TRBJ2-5,TGCAGTGCTAGAGGTACCAACTACGACTCCCAAGAGACCCAGTACTTC,CSARGTNYDSQETQYF
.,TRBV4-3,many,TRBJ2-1,TGCGCCAGCAGCCAAGGGAGGGTGAACAATGAGCAGTTCTTC,CASSQGRVNNEQFF
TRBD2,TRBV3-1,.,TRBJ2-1,TGTGCCAGCAGCCAAGATCTCGGACTAGAAGATGAGCAGTTCTTC,CASSQDLGLEDEQFF
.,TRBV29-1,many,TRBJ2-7,TGCAGCGTTGAAGGAGGGGACGAGCAGTACTTC,CSVEGGDEQYF
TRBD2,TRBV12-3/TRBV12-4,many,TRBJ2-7,TGTGCCAGCAGCCCCGGACTAGCGGTCTCCTACGAGCAGTACTTC,CASSPGLAVSYEQYF
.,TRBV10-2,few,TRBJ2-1,TGCGCCAGCACTGGACGGGATGAGCAGTTCTTC,CASTGRDEQFF
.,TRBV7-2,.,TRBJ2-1,TGTGCCAGCAGGGGAGGGGGCTCCTACAATGAGCAGTTCTTC,CASRGGGSYNEQFF
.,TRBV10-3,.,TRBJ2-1,TGTGCCATCAGTGAGCGCCCTAGCGAGCAGTTCTTC,CAISERPSEQFF
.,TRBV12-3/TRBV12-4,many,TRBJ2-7,TGTGCCAGCAGTCCAACCTCAGAATACCATTACGAGCAGTACTTC,CASSPTSEYHYEQYF
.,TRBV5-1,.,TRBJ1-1,TGCGCCAGCAGCCACTCCGGGACATCTGAAGCTTTCTTT,CASSHSGTSEAFF
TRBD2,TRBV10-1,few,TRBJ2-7,TGCGCCAGCAGTGCAAGTTTCGCGGGAGGCACCTACGAGCAGTACTTC,CASSASFAGGTYEQYF
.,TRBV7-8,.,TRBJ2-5,TGTGCCAGCAGCTCAAGGACTGTAAAAGAGACCCAGTACTTC,CASSSRTVKETQYF
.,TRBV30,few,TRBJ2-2,TGTGCCTGGAGTACAGGGAACACCGGGGAGCTGTTTTTT,CAWSTGNTGELFF
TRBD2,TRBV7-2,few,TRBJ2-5,TGTGCCAGCAGCTTAGCGTTATGGCGGGAGGGCCCCCAGGAGACCCAGTACTTC,CASSLALWREGPQETQYF
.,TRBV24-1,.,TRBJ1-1,TGTGCCACCCCGCTGGAGGTTGGAAGAGCTTTCTTT,CATPLEVGRAFF
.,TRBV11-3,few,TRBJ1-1,TGTGCCAGCAGTCCCGGGACAAGTGCTGAAGCTTTCTTT,CASSPGTSAEAFF
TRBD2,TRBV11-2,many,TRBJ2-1,TGTGCCAGCAGCCCCCGACTAGCGGAAGACAATGAGCAGTTCTTC,CASSPRLAEDNEQFF
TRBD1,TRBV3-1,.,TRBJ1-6,TGTGCCAGCAGCCCCGAGACAGGGGGAAATTCACCCCTCCACTTT,CASSPETGGNSPLHF
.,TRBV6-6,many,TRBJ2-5,TGTGCCAGCAGTTTAAGGCGGGGACAACAAGAGACCCAGTACTTC,CASSLRRGQQETQYF
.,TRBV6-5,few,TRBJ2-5,TGTGCCAGCAGTTCCTCGGGGGTTCCGGAGACCCAGTACTTC,CASSSSGVPETQYF
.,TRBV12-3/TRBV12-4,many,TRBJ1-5,TGTGCCAGCAGTTTAGGGGCAGGCCGCTATCAGCCCCAGCATTTT,CASSLGAGRYQPQHF
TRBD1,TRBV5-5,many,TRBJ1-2,TGTGCCAGCAGCTTGGGACAGGGTGATGGCTACACCTTC,CASSLGQGDGYTF
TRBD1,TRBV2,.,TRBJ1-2,TGTGCCAGCAGTCAAACCGGGACAGGGGGCGGAGTTGGCTACACCTTC,CASSQTGTGGGVGYTF
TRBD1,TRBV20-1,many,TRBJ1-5,TGCAGTGCTAGAGACACCGGGACAGGAGGCAATCAGCCCCAGCATTTT,CSARDTGTGGNQPQHF
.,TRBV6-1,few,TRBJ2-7,TGTGCCAGTAGAAGCGGAGGAGCGACAAGTTCCTACGAGCAGTACTTC,CASRSGGATSSYEQYF
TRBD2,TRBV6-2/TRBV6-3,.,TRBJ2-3,TGTGCCAGCAGTTACTCGAGGACTAGCGGGGGGCCCACAGATACGCAGTATTTT,CASSYSRTSGGPTDTQYF
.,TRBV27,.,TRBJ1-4,TGTGCCAGCAGTTTAAGACAAACTAATGAAAAACTGTTTTTT,CASSLRQTNEKLFF
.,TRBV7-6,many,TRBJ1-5,TGTGCCAGCAGCTTAGACCCAGTAACGCCCCAGCATTTT,CASSLDPVTPQHF
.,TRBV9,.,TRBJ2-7,TGTGCCAGCAGCGTAGGGGGAGAACAGTTCTACGAGCAGTACTTC,CASSVGGEQFYEQYF
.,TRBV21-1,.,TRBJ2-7,TGTGCCAGCAGCCAAGGACTAGCGGGAGATCGGGCTGCTGGCGAGCAGTACTTC,CASSQGLAGDRAAGEQYF
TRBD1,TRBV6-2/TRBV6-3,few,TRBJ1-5,TGTGCCAGCAGTTCGGGACAGGGATATCAGCCCCAGCATTTT,CASSSGQGYQPQHF
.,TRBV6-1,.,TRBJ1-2,TGTGCCAGCAGTGAATATTCGGGCGGGGGCAGCTATGGCTACACCTTC,CASSEYSGGGSYGYTF
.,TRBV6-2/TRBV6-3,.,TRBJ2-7,TGTGCCAGCAGTTACAGAGGACACCCCGGCTACGAGCAGTACTTC,CASSYRGHPGYEQYF
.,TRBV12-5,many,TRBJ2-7,TGTGCTAGTGGACCCCTAGAGACGGGTACCTACGAGCAGTACTTC,CASGPLETGTYEQYF
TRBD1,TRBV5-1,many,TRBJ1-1,TGCGCCAGCAGCCGGGGACAGGGGACGTTGAACACTGAAGCTTTCTTT,CASSRGQGTLNTEAFF
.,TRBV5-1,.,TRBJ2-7,TGCGCCAGCAGCTTGGTAGGTACCTACGAGCAGTACTTC,CASSLVGTYEQYF
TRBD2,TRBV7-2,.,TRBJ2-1,TGTGCCAGCAGCTTGGACGGGACTAAAAATGAGCAGTTCTTC,CASSLDGTKNEQFF
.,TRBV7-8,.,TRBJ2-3,TGTGCCAGCAGCTTAACCAAGGGGATTAGACTCGACACAGATACGCAGTATTTT,CASSLTKGIRLDTDTQYF
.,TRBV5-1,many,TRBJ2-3,TGCGCCAGCAGCTTGGAGGACACAGATACGCAGTATTTT,CASSLEDTDTQYF